This T cell receptor beta chain was captured in a study of TIL therapy for anti-PD-1-resistant metastatic lung cancer. Study-wide context: A few tumors were EGFR-mutant and two were ALK-rearranged. By whole-exome sequencing, median non-synonymous tumor mutation burden was around 1.5 mutations per megabase. Findings of the study overall: The cohort had more treatment-naive, never-smoker and oncogene-addicted patients than typical.

Sample time point: pre-treatment sample, taken before nivolumab and TIL therapy. Enrollment ran from 2017 to early 2020. As concerns this clone: The antigen remains undetermined.

This was the immunoSEQ v3 assay. This table comes from immunoSEQ multiplex PCR, and its TCRdb copy is limited to in-frame clones, with some not included. The sample lists tens of thousands of clones, about 69% seen once, with around 6.1% in the top ten. The material sequenced was blood, taken at baseline. This clonotype was obtained from a person between 25 and 80 years old with non-small cell lung cancer.

CDR3 nucleotides: TGCAGCGTTGCTCGGGGTCCGGGGACCCAGTACTTC. This codes for CSVARGPGTQYF. This rearrangement joins TRBV29-1 to TRBJ2-5; TRBD2 is a possible D gene (5 bases). Germline lookup yields CDR1 SQVTM and CDR2 ANQGSEA. CDR3 size: 12 residues. The V end lost 4 bases, the J end lost 7 bases, and 13 bases lay between the germline ends.